One sample yielded the 13 T cell receptor beta chains listed below, sequenced in a study of shared clonotypes between healthy human individuals. Sequenced by immunoSEQ multiplex PCR; TCRdb stores in-frame clones only, minus some. The sample holds about 710,000 clones, around 73% seen once. The source material was memory CD4+ T cells sorted from blood. Subset reported: CD45RA-negative fraction. Receptors were obtained from a woman in her twenties or thirties in good health.

V is TRBV5-1 and J is TRBJ2-3; D is possibly TRBD1 (6 bases). The germline V and J ends were trimmed by 5 bases and 3 bases, with 13 bases remaining between them. This CDR3 comprises 14 residues. Germline V gene sequence: CDR1 SGHRS, CDR2 YFSETQ. The CDR3 DNA sequence: TGCGCCAGCAGAGAGGGGGAGAGTACAGATACGCAGTATTTT. The encoded protein is CASREGESTDTQYF.

V gene TRBV10-3 combines with J gene TRBJ2-1, with D perhaps matching TRBD2 (6 bases). Trimming took 11 bases from V and 1 from J, leaving 15 bases between them. The CDR3 is 14 amino acids. Looked up from germline, CDR1 is ENHRY and CDR2 is SYGVKD. DNA for the CDR3: TGTGCCGTCCGGGAGCAGTTATCCTACAATGAGCAGTTCTTC. Residues: CAVREQLSYNEQFF.

The V and J genes are TRBV5-4 and TRBJ1-1; 7 bases line up with TRBD1. In germline, CDR1 is SGHNT, CDR2 YYREEE (reference sequence). The V gene end was trimmed by 4 bases and the J gene end by 4 bases; junction bases not matched to a gene: 7. The CDR3 length is 14 residues. This CDR3 reads CASSLQGPVTEAFF. The CDR3 nucleotides are TGTGCCAGCAGCCTACAGGGGCCAGTCACTGAAGCTTTCTTT.

This chain joins TRBV29-1 and TRBJ2-7; perhaps TRBD2 as D (5 bases). The V end was cut by 8 bases, the J end by 7 bases, with 18 bases between. CDR1 is SQVTM and CDR2 is ANQGSEA in the germline V gene. The CDR3 has 12 amino acids. CDR3 sequence: CSIAWGSGEQYF. As DNA, the CDR3 is TGCAGCATTGCCTGGGGTTCGGGAGAGCAGTACTTC.

The chain couples TRBV7-8 to TRBJ1-4; D may be TRBD1 (5 bases). The germline CDR1 and CDR2 sequences are SGHVS and FQNEAQ. V was clipped by 2 bases and J by 3 bases, with 16 bases between them. CDR3 length: 17 amino acids. The CDR3 DNA sequence: TGTGCCAGCAGCTTAAGCAGGGTGCTTGCCGCTAATGAAAAACTGTTTTTT. Its protein is CASSLSRVLAANEKLFF.

The J gene is TRBJ2-2, the V gene TRBV2; D uncertain. CDR1 SNHLY and CDR2 FYNNEI come from the germline V gene. The germline V and J ends were trimmed by 1 base and 5 bases, with 5 bases remaining between them. This CDR3 contains 13 residues. DNA for the CDR3: TGTGCCAGCAGTGAAGAGGCAACCGGGGAGCTGTTTTTT. It specifies CASSEEATGELFF.

This clone was picked up a small number of times. CDR3 nucleotide sequence: TGTGCCTGGGGAACGGGATACGAGCAGTACTTC. Protein sequence: CAWGTGYEQYF. The V call is TRBV30, the J call TRBJ2-7; D might be TRBD2 (5 bases). This CDR3 comprises 11 residues. V lost 5 bases, J lost 4 bases, and 9 bases lay in between. Germline CDR1 reads GTSNPN; CDR2 reads SVGIG (reference sequence).

V gene TRBV5-1 combines with J gene TRBJ1-1, with 9 nucleotides matching TRBD1. This CDR3 has 13 residues. The germline CDR1 and CDR2 sequences are SGHRS and YFSETQ. J lost 10 bases, V lost 1 base, and 5 bases had no gene match. In DNA form, the CDR3 reads TGCGCCAGCAGCTTGAGACAGGGGGACGTAGCTTTCTTT. Amino acids: CASSLRQGDVAFF.

The CDR3 DNA sequence: TGTGCCAGCAGCAGGGGGCCAGATACGCAGTATTTT. It is translated as CASSRGPDTQYF. V is TRBV7-9 and J is TRBJ2-3; 7 bases are shared with TRBD1. Germline V gene lookup returns CDR1 SEHNR and CDR2 FQNEAQ (reference sequence). Trimming cost V 5 bases and J 4 bases; bases outside gene matches: 0. This CDR3 spans 12 amino acids.

Written as DNA, the CDR3 is TGCGCCAGCAGCTCCTCACCCAGCGGGAATGGCAATGAGCAGTTCTTC. The encoded protein is CASSSSPSGNGNEQFF. V gene TRBV5-1 combines with J gene TRBJ2-1, with 7 bases aligning to TRBD2. The germline CDR1 and CDR2 sequences are SGHRS and YFSETQ. Unmatched junction bases numbered 12, after V lost 3 bases and J lost 6 bases. The CDR3 is made up of 16 amino acids.

This chain connects TRBV11-2 to TRBJ1-1; D call uncertain. The CDR3 extends over 14 amino acids. The V end was cut by 3 bases, the J end by 1 base, with 9 bases between. Germline V gene data show CDR1 as SGHAT and CDR2 as FQNNGV. CDR3: CASSLLARNTEAFF. The CDR3 coding sequence is TGTGCCAGCAGCTTGCTAGCTCGGAACACTGAAGCTTTCTTT.

V is TRBV21-1 and J is TRBJ2-7. TRBV21-1 is a recognized pseudogene. This CDR3 has 16 amino acids. The CDR3 DNA is TGTGCCAGCGGTCTTAGGCGCACCCTTAAAAAATACGAGCAGTACTTC. It codes for CASGLRRTLKKYEQYF.

The gene calls are TRBV29-1 and TRBJ2-7; no firm D call. V lost 4 bases and J 5 bases, leaving 9 bases between the germline ends. CDR1 SQVTM and CDR2 ANQGSEA come from the germline V gene. There are 11 residues in the CDR3. The CDR3 bases are TGCAGCGTTGGCGGCTATCACGAGCAGTACTTC. This codes for CSVGGYHEQYF.